Below, 13 T cell receptor beta chains from the same sample are listed, as sequenced in a study of breast tumors, draining lymph nodes, adjacent tissues. A single record per CDR3 protein comes from TCRdb applying MiXCR to the multiplex PCR reads. The sample records 12,000 or so distinct CDR3 sequences, less than 60% being singletons. Sequenced input: breast tumor tissue. These receptors were obtained from a female donor with breast cancer. Some clones in this sample may be carry-over from other donors' samples.

Of note for this clonotype: Its ends do not fully match the called genes, so a read error is possible. This CDR3 reads CASSIGRERTAGDLFF. The CDR3 DNA sequence: TGTGCCAGCAGCATAGGGAGGGAACGCACTGCCGGGGACCTGTTTTTT. The rearrangement links TRBV7-9 to TRBJ2-2, with 7 positions matching TRBD2. The CDR3 totals 16 residues. CDR1 is SEHNR and CDR2 is FQNEAQ in the germline V gene (reference sequence).

This CDR3 reads CSARGHRTDTQYF. Here the CDR3 DNA reads TGCAGTGCTAGGGGACACCGCACAGATACGCAGTATTTT. The chain employs TRBV20-1 and TRBJ2-3, with a tentative D call TRBD1 (6 bases). Germline loops: CDR1 DFQATT, CDR2 SNEGSKA (reference sequence). With 3 bases removed from V and 1 base from J, the gap between germline ends came to 8 bases. This CDR3 is built from 13 residues.

The chain links TRBV20-1 to TRBJ1-2; D gene ambiguous. In germline, CDR1 is DFQATT, CDR2 SNEGSKA (reference sequence). The CDR3 contains 14 residues. Trimming stripped 3 bases from V and 4 bases from J, with 15 bases between. CDR3 coding DNA: TGCAGTGCTAGCCGCCGGGCCACACTCTATGGCTACACCTTC. It codes for CSASRRATLYGYTF.

A note on this clonotype: Relative to the germline gene, one junction end is altered; a read error may explain this. The chain has TRBV5-1 and TRBJ1-6; D remains unclear. This CDR3 has 14 amino acids. CDR1 is SGHRS and CDR2 is YFSETQ in the germline V gene. CDR3 protein: CASSFVQTSSPLHF. Here the CDR3 DNA reads TGTGCCAGCAGCTTCGTCCAGACTAGTTCACCCCTCCACTTT.

This clonotype appeared many times. The chain carries TRBV29-1 and TRBJ1-2, with D tentatively TRBD1 (5 bases). CDR3 length equals 14 residues. Trimming pared 1 base from V and 3 bases from J, leaving 12 bases between. The germline CDR1 and CDR2 sequences are SQVTM and ANQGSEA. The CDR3 here is CSVEVWDGDYGYTF. CDR3 bases: TGCAGCGTTGAAGTTTGGGACGGCGACTATGGCTACACCTTC.

The genes are TRBV5-1 and TRBJ1-2, with D unclear. The CDR3 runs to 12 residues. V lost 0 bases, J lost 5 bases, and 5 bases lay in between. Germline V gene sequence: CDR1 SGHRS, CDR2 YFSETQ. The CDR3 here is CASSLAGYGYTF. The CDR3 DNA is TGCGCCAGCAGCTTGGCCGGTTATGGCTACACCTTC. Based on the CDR3 plus reference TRBV5-1 and TRBJ1-2, the full variable domain is KAGVTQTPRYLIKTRGQQVTLSCSPISGHRSVSWYQQTPGQGLQFLFEYFSETQRNKGNFPGRFSGRQFSNSRSEMNVSTLELGDSALYLCASSLAGYGYTFGSGTRLTVV.

This clonotype has at least ten counts. CDR3 residues: CASSLEGSGGGTQYF. Written as DNA, the CDR3 is TGTGCCAGCAGCTTAGAAGGTTCAGGTGGAGGGACCCAGTACTTC. The rearrangement links TRBV7-9 to TRBJ2-5; D perhaps matches TRBD2 (5 bases). Deletions cut 1 base from V and 7 bases from J, with 16 bases between. Germline lookup yields CDR1 SEHNR and CDR2 FQNEAQ (reference sequence). The length of the CDR3 is 15 residues. Full variable domain (remainder filled in from reference TRBV7-9 and TRBJ2-5): DTGVSQNPRHKITKRGQNVTFRCDPISEHNRLYWYRQTLGQGPEFLTYFQNEAQLEKSRLLSDRFSAERPKGSFSTLEIQRTEQGDSAMYLCASSLEGSGGGTQYFGPGTRLLVL.

The chain links TRBV9 to TRBJ1-6; TRBD1 is a possible D gene (6 bases). V was cut by 4 bases and J by 8 bases, with 22 bases left in between. CDR3 length equals 17 residues. Germline V lookup: CDR1 SGDLS, CDR2 YYNGEE. CDR3 protein: CASSPKEGGRVHSPLHF. DNA of the CDR3: TGTGCCAGCAGCCCGAAGGAGGGGGGCAGGGTGCATTCACCCCTCCACTTT.

This clonotype was observed at least ten times. The gene calls are TRBV19 and TRBJ1-1, with TRBD1 as a possible D gene (5 bases). V lost 7 bases and J lost 1, with 13 bases in between. The germline V gene encodes CDR1 LNHDA and CDR2 SQIVND (reference sequence). This CDR3 has 14 amino acids. The CDR3 spells CASTIRAGNTEAFF. The CDR3, as DNA: TGTGCCAGTACGATCAGGGCAGGGAACACTGAAGCTTTCTTT.

This clonotype occurred once. The gene calls are TRBV9 and TRBJ2-2; TRBD2 agrees at 9 bases. CDR1 is SGDLS and CDR2 is YYNGEE in the germline V gene. This CDR3 contains 16 residues. J gave up 1 base and V 3 bases, and 4 bases lay outside the gene matches. CDR3 protein: CASSAIAGVNTGELFF. CDR3 coding DNA: TGTGCCAGCAGCGCTATAGCGGGGGTGAACACCGGGGAGCTGTTTTTT.

The chain uses TRBV7-2 and TRBJ1-5; no definite D call. This CDR3 is 11 amino acids long. Germline lookup yields CDR1 SGHTA and CDR2 FQGNSA. V shed 8 bases and J shed 10 bases, with 12 bases lying between them. The CDR3 sequence: CASGFREPQHF. The CDR3 nucleotides are TGTGCCAGCGGATTCAGAGAACCCCAGCATTTT.

This clonotype was detected a few times. The genes are TRBV29-1 and TRBJ1-2, with D hard to call. V lost 1 base and J lost 7, with 7 bases in between. The CDR3 has 11 residues. Germline lookup yields CDR1 SQVTM and CDR2 ANQGSEA. The CDR3 here is CSVEGEGGYTF. CDR3 DNA: TGCAGCGTTGAAGGGGAGGGTGGCTACACCTTC.

This clonotype occurred a few times. The rearrangement uses TRBV5-1 and TRBJ2-3; 13 nucleotides align to TRBD2. CDR1 and CDR2 from the germline V gene are SGHRS and YFSETQ. This CDR3 region has 15 residues. Trimming removed 2 bases from V and 3 bases from J; junction bases left unmatched: 0. CDR3 nucleotides: TGCGCCAGCAGCTTACTAGCGGGGGGGACAGATACGCAGTATTTT. Protein sequence: CASSLLAGGTDTQYF. Complete variable domain (other parts from reference TRBV5-1 and TRBJ2-3): KAGVTQTPRYLIKTRGQQVTLSCSPISGHRSVSWYQQTPGQGLQFLFEYFSETQRNKGNFPGRFSGRQFSNSRSEMNVSTLELGDSALYLCASSLLAGGTDTQYFGPGTRLTVL.